This T cell receptor (beta chain) was obtained from a study of cytomegalovirus exposure and HLA in healthy donors. Study as a whole: Genotyping showed around 81% of some 400 donors falling in the Caucasian-associated ancestry cluster. General study points: Sequencing depth roughly uniform across donors was assumed in presence/absence analyses. Most of the CMV-associated TCR beta chains (in a later analysis) appeared to be HLA-restricted. The investigators catalogued 150 to 200 TCR beta chains as cytomegalovirus-associated.

In the case of this clone: What it binds is not known.

The length of the CDR3 is 14 residues. The germline gives CDR1 SGHRS, CDR2 YFSETQ. V shed 6 bases, J shed 3 bases, and the junction held 9 bases outside the gene matches. With 60 Vbeta and 13 Jbeta primers, the PCR was carried out. Libraries were prepared by immunoSEQ multiplex PCR; TCRdb keeps only in-frame clonotypes and omits some of them. The table lists approximately 180,000 clones, around 70% of them singletons, with approximately 2.9% in the top ten. Material: PBMCs. The origin of this receptor is a male donor in good health and CMV-seronegative. The rearrangement joins TRBV5-1 to TRBJ2-7, with 7 nucleotides matching TRBD2. CDR3 region: CASTRGSGDYEQYF. Here the CDR3 DNA reads TGCGCCAGCACCCGGGGAAGCGGGGACTACGAGCAGTACTTC.